This T cell receptor (beta chain) was captured in a study of T-cell memory formation after mild COVID-19. TCRdb recomputed calls from the 5' RACE reads with MiXCR, one row per CDR3 protein. The sample lists around 340,000 distinct CDR3 sequences, roughly an eighth occurring once. This clonotype occurred a few times. Germline CDR1 and CDR2: SGHDN and FVKESK. The V gene lost 1 base and the J gene lost 3 bases, with 13 bases spanning the gap. CDR3 length equals 15 residues. This receptor was identified in a man between 18 and 35 years old who had mild COVID-19 (a few samples of this study predate the infection). Cell type and time point are not known. V and J are TRBV14 and TRBJ2-7; the D is unclear. Sequencing was carried out using PBMCs or a T cell subset sorted from them (not recorded which). CDR3: CASSQAGRPLYEQYF. The CDR3 DNA is TGTGCCAGCAGCCAAGCCGGCAGGCCCCTCTACGAGCAGTACTTC.